This section outlines one TCR beta chain sequence together with its context. Its specific antigen is unknown. No much larger clonotype is one base removed from it; base qualities were not supplied. The ViraFEST assay stimulated PBMC with viral peptide pools and then used TCR sequencing to identify antigen-specific CD4+ T cell clonotypes by expansion. After around 11 days of culture, CD4+ T cells were isolated with the EasySep CD4+ T cell isolation kit. Two doses of either the BNT162b2 or the mRNA-1273 mRNA SARS-CoV-2 vaccine were administered to participants. Healthy vaccine recipients had no prior SARS-CoV-2 infection, confirmed by negative nucleocapsid antibodies before and after vaccination. Some 2.2 million PBMC per well were cultured in IMDM with 5% human AB serum, around 10 IU/ml IL-2 and gentamicin, plus 10 ug/ml peptides. Half of the culture medium was replaced with fresh IL-2-containing medium on days 3 and 7. Unless otherwise noted, each peptide stimulation condition was cultured in triplicate wells. Using Ficoll-Paque Plus gradient centrifugation, PBMC were separated from whole blood and then either used fresh or cryopreserved at -140C. The spike proteins of SARS-CoV-2 and of the common cold coronaviruses HCoV-NL63, HCoV-OC43 and HCoV-229E were spanned by overlapping peptide pools. The QIAamp micro DNA kit was used to extract genomic DNA from the cultured CD4+ T cells.

Via the germline V gene, CDR1 is SGHVS and CDR2 FNYEAQ. The germline V end is reduced by 2 bases and the J end by 5 bases; junction bases left unmatched: 6. Counted from cysteine to phenylalanine, this CDR3 has 16 amino acids. Only the CDR3 DNA is retained, 48 bases long and in frame from the first base. The data originate from a study of vaccination effects on CD4 cells after COVID-19 (dated by TCRdb to between 2022 and 2023). General notes on the study: Post-vaccine samples across the study were collected a median of 72 days after the second dose, with a range of 14 to 241. The study compared SARS-CoV-2 spike-specific CD4+ TCR repertoires before and after mRNA vaccination in COVID-19 convalescent patients and infection-naive vaccine recipients. The full study included around nine COVID-19 convalescent patients and several SARS-CoV-2-naive healthy vaccine recipients. Cultures from other donors in the study were sequenced with the Oncomine TCR Beta short-read assay on an Illumina iSeq 100.

Study-level results and caveats: Both infection-induced and vaccine-induced clones contracted markedly at late post-vaccination timepoints, which is consistent with waning T cell responses. Among healthy vaccine recipients, nearly all vaccine-induced clones were SARS-CoV-2 mono-reactive, and just 1 of 255 was cross-reactive with common cold coronaviruses. Only a small number of convalescent patients were included, and no early post-infection timepoints were available, which limited the study.

The library relied on the immunoSEQ multiplex PCR assay. DNA from the cultured, isolated CD4+ T cells was subjected to TCR beta CDR3 sequencing. From the authors' description of their analysis: Non-productive TCR sequences were discarded, and reads were trimmed to the CDR3 region, with only CDR3s of 7 or more amino acids retained. The MANAFEST web app was used to identify antigen-specific clonotypes by comparing expansion in peptide wells with expansion in reference cultures. To be called positive, a clone needed expansion at FDR<0.05 compared with the reference and with all other wells, an odds ratio greater than 5, and a frequency greater than 0.1% in two replicate wells. A clonotype was called cross-reactive if it was significantly expanded both in SARS-CoV-2 spike wells and in at least one common cold coronavirus spike condition. Levenshtein distance calculated with the stringdist R package was used to assess CDR3 similarity, and unrooted trees were constructed with ape in R 3.6.1. TCRdb stores this immuneACCESS table with in-frame sequences only. Part of the clones is absent; in the studies checked, under half of the shortfall reflects unresolved V genes, and no reason is known for the rest. That table is the source of V, J and clone size, and D and trimming were worked out from the DNA. The sample yields 20,000 to 25,000 clones; roughly three quarters were counted once. Roughly 8.7% of the sample belongs to the ten largest clones.

Sequenced here: CD4+ T cells from PBMCs cultured with SARS-CoV-2 spike peptides, sampled after COVID-19 vaccination. Read against the paper, the sample's cell subset or site label means: SARS-CoV-2 spike overlapping peptide pool stimulation. This receptor was obtained from a human donor who received a COVID-19 vaccine. The chain was built from TRBV7-6 and TRBJ1-6, and TRBD1 matches 7 of the central bases. DNA sequence: TGTGCCAGCAGCTTAACGTCGGGACAGAATAATTCACCCCTCCACTTT. Its protein is CASSLTSGQNNSPLHF.